This paragraph reports one TCR beta chain. The data belong to a study of T cells in Graves' hyperthyroidism and ophthalmopathy. From RNA transcripts, TCR beta CDR3 regions were amplified. First-round RT-PCR of the TCR CDR3 relied on the HTBI primer set. TCRdb called the multiplex PCR reads again in MiXCR, with one record for every CDR3 protein. The table shows about 500,000 distinct CDR3 sequences, with around 15% occurring only once. V dropped 0 bases and J dropped 6 bases, with 18 bases sitting between them. The CDR3 length is 15 residues. CDR1 and CDR2 (germline): DFQATT, SNEGSKA (reference sequence).

This receptor was identified in a woman in her 30s with Graves' ophthalmopathy. The sequenced material came from blood. The chain is built from TRBV20-1 and TRBJ2-7, with D possibly TRBD2 on 5 matching bases. The CDR3 region has the DNA TGCAGTGCTAGAGATGGCCCCATTCTAGGAGGCGAGCAGTACTTC. Amino acids: CSARDGPILGGEQYF.